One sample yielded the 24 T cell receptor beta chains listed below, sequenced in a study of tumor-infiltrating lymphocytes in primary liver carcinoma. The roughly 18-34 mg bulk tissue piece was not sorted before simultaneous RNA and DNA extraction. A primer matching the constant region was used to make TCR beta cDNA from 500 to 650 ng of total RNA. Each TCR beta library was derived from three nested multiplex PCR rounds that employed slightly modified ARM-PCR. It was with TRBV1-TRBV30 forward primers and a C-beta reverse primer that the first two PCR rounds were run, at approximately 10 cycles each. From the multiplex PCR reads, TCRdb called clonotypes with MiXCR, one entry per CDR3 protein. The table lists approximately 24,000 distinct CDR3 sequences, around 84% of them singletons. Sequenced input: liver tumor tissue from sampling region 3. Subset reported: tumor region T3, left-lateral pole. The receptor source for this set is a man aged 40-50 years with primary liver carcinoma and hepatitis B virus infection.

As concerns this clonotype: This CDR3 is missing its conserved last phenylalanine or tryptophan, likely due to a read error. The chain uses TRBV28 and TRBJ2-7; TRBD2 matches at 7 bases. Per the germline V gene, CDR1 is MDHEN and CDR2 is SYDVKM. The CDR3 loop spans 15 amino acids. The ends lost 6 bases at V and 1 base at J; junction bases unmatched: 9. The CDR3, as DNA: TGTGCCAGCAGCTTGGGGGGGTATGTTTCCTACGAGCAGTACATC. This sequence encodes CASSLGGYVSYEQYI.

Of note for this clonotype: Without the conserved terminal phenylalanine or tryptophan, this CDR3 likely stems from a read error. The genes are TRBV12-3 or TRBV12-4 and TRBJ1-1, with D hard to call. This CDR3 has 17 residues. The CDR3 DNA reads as TGTACCAGCAGTTTATTATTTGGCCCAGTCTTGAACACTGAAGCTTTCTAT. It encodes CTSSLLFGPVLNTEAFY.

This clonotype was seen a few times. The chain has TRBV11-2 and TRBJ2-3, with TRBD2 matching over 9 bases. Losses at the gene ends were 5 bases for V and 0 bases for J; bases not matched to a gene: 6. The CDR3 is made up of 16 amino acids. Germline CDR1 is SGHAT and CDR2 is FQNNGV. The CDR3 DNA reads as TGTGCCAGCAGCCCCCCGACTAGCGGCAGCACAGATACGCAGTATTTT. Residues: CASSPPTSGSTDTQYF.

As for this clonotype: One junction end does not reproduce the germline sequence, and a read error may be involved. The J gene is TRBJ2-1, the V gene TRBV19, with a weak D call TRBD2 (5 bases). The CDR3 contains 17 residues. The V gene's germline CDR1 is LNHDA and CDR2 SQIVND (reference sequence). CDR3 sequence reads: CASSPPRPLGDYNEQFF. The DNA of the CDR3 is TGTGCCAGTAGTCCCCCTCGCCCGTTGGGTGACTACAATGAACAGTTCTTC. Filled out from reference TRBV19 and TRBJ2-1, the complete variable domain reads DGGITQSPKYLFRKEGQNVTLSCEQNLNHDAMYWYRQDPGQGLRLIYYSQIVNDFQKGDIAEGYSVSREKKESFPLTVTSAQKNPTAFYLCASSPPRPLGDYNEQFFGPGTRLTVL.

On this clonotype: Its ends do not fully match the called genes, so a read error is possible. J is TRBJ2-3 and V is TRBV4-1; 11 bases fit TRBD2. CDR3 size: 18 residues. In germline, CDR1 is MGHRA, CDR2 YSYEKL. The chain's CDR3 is CPSSQDPTSGASTDTQYF. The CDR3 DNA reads TGCCCCAGCAGCCAAGATCCGACTAGCGGGGCTAGTACAGATACGCAGTATTTT.

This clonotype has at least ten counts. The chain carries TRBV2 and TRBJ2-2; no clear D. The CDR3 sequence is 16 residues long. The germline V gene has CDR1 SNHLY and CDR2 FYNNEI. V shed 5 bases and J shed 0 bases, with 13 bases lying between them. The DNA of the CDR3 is TGTGCCAGCAGTATAGTTAGGACGGCGAACACCGGGGAGCTGTTTTTT. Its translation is CASSIVRTANTGELFF.

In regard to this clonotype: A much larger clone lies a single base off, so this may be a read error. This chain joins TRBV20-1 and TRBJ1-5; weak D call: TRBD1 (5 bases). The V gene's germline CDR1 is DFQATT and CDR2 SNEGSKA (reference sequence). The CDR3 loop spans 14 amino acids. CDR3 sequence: CSTRAVGGNQPQHF. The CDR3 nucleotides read TGCAGTACTAGAGCAGTGGGGGGCAATCAGCCCCAGCATTTT.

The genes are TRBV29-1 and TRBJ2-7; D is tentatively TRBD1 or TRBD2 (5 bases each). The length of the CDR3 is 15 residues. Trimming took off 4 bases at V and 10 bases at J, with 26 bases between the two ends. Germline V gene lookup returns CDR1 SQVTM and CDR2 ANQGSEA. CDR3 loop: CSVADNRDATYVQYF. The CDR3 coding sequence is TGCAGCGTTGCAGACAATCGGGACGCGACCTACGTACAGTACTTC.

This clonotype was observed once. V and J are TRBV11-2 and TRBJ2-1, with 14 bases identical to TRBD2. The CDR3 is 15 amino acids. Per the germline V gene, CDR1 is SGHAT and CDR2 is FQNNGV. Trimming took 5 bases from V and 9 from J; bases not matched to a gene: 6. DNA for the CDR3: TGTGCCAGCAGCCCAGGGACTAGCGGGAGAGGTGAGCAGTTCTTC. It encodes CASSPGTSGRGEQFF.

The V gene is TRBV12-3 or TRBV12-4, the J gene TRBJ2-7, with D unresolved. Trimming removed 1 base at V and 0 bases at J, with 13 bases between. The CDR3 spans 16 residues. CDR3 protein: CASSLVGYGSSYEQYF. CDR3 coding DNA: TGTGCCAGCAGTTTAGTAGGCTATGGTAGCTCCTACGAGCAGTACTTC.

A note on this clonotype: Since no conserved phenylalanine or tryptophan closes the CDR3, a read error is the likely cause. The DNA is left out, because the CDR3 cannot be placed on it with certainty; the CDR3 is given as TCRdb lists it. The CDR3 here is CASSQDGLAAYNEKFL. The chain carries TRBV4-3 and TRBJ2-1; the table calls TRBD2, which could not be checked here. Germline CDR1 and CDR2: LGHNA and YSLEER. The CDR3 is 16 amino acids in total, end residues counted.

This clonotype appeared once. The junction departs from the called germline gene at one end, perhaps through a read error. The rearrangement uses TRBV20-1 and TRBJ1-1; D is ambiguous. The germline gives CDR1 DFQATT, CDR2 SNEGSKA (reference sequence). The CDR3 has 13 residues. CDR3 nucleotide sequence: TGCAGTGCTAAAATCACCCAGAACTCTGAAGCTTTCTTT. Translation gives CSAKITQNSEAFF.

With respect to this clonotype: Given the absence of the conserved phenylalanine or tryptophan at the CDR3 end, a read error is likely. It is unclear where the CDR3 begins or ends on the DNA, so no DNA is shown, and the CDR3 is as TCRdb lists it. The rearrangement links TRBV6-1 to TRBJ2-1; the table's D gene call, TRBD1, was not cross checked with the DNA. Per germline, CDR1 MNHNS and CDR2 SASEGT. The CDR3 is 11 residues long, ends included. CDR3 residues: CASSVVGGAFI.

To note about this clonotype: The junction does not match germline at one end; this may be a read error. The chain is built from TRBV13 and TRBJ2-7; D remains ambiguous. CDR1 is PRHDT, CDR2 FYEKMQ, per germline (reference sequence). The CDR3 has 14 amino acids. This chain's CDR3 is CVSSLQHRNPEQYF. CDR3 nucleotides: TGTGTCAGCAGCTTACAGCACCGGAACCCCGAACAGTACTTC.

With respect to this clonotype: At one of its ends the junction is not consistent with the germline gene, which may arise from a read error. The CDR3 sequence is CASSAGTFSEKLFF. Here the CDR3 DNA reads TGTGCGAGCAGTGCCGGGACATTTAGTGAAAAACTGTTTTTT. The rearrangement uses TRBV6-6 and TRBJ1-4; D is perhaps TRBD1 (6 bases). The germline gives CDR1 MNHNY, CDR2 SVGAGI (reference sequence). CDR3 length equals 14 residues.

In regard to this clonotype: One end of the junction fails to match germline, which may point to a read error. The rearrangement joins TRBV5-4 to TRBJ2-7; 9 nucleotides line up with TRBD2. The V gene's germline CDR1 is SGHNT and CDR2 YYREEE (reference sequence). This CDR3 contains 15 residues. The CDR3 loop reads CSSSILAGRGYEQYF. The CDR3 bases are TGTTCCAGCAGCATCCTAGCGGGAAGGGGATACGAGCAGTACTTC.

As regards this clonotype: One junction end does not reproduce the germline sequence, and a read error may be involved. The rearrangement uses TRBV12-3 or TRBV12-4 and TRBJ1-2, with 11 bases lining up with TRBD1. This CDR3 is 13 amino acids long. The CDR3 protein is CASSLGQGADYTF. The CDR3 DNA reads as TGTGCCAGTAGTTTAGGACAGGGGGCTGACTACACCTTC.

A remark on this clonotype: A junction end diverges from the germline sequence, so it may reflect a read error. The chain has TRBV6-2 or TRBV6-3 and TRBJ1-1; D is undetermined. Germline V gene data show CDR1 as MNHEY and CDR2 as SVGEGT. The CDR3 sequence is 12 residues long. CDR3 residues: CVSSYIDTEAFF. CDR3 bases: TGTGTCAGCAGTTACATTGACACTGAAGCTTTCTTT.

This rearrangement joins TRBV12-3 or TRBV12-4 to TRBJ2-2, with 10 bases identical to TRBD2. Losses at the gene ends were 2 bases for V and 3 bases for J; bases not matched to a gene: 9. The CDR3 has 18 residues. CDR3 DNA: TGTGCCAGCAGTTTATCCGGGACTAGCGCGTTGTACACCGGGGAGCTGTTTTTT. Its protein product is CASSLSGTSALYTGELFF.

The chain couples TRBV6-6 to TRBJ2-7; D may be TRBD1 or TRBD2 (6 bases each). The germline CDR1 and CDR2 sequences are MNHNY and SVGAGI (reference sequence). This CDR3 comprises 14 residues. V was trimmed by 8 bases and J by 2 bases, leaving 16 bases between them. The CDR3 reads CASDYIGGTYEQYF. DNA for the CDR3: TGTGCCAGCGATTACATAGGGGGGACCTACGAGCAGTACTTC.

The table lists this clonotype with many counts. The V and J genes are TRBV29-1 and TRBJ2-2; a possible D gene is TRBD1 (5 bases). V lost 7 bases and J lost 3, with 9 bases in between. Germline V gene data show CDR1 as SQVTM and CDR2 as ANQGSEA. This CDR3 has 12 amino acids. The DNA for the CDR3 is TGCAGCGCCGCACAGGACACCGGGGAGCTGTTTTTT. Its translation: CSAAQDTGELFF.

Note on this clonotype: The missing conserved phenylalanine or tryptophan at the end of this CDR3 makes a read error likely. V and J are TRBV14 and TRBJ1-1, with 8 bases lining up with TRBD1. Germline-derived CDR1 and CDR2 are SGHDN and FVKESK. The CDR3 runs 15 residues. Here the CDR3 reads CASSHDSRDRSEAFI. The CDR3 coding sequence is TGTGCTAGCAGCCATGATTCCCGGGACAGGTCGGAAGCTTTCATT.

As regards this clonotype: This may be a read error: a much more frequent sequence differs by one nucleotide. CDR3 loop: CASSLTSGRFKEQFF. The CDR3 region has the DNA TGTGCCAGTAGTTTGACTAGCGGGAGGTTCAAAGAGCAGTTCTTC. The rearrangement joins TRBV19 to TRBJ2-1; TRBD2 matches at 13 bases. Germline assignment: CDR1 LNHDA and CDR2 SQIVND (reference sequence). V was pared by 5 bases and J by 10 bases, with 8 bases of the junction left unmatched. CDR3 length equals 15 residues. The entire variable domain, with the rest obtained from reference TRBV19 and TRBJ2-1, is as follows: DGGITQSPKYLFRKEGQNVTLSCEQNLNHDAMYWYRQDPGQGLRLIYYSQIVNDFQKGDIAEGYSVSREKKESFPLTVTSAQKNPTAFYLCASSLTSGRFKEQFFGPGTRLTVL.

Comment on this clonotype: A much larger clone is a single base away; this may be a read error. The CDR3 DNA follows: TGCAGCGTCGCACAGGACACCGGGGAGCTGTTTTTT. Translation: CSVAQDTGELFF. The chain links TRBV29-1 to TRBJ2-2; the D gene is possibly TRBD1 (5 bases). V lost 6 bases to trimming and J lost 3 bases, with 8 bases between them. CDR1 is SQVTM, CDR2 ANQGSEA, per germline. The CDR3 contains 12 residues.